The 27 T cell receptor beta chains below were found in one sample sequenced in a study of cytomegalovirus exposure and HLA in healthy donors. PCR was performed using 60 Vbeta and 13 Jbeta primers. Sequencing used immunoSEQ multiplex PCR; TCRdb keeps in-frame clones, though not all of them. The top ten hold around 4.3% of the sample, which has 150,000 or so clones, around 83% seen once. Sequenced: PBMCs. These receptors all stem from a middle-aged man in good health and CMV-seropositive.

The chain is built from TRBV7-9 and TRBJ2-7, with 10 bases matching TRBD2. The CDR3 runs 15 residues. The V and J ends lost 5 bases and 3 bases, in that order; junction bases with no gene match: 7. Germline-derived CDR1 and CDR2 are SEHNR and FQNEAQ (reference sequence). The CDR3 nucleotides are TGTGCCAGCAGCGCCAGGACTAGCGGAAACTACGAGCAGTACTTC. Its translation is CASSARTSGNYEQYF.

This clone has a handful of counts. The gene calls are TRBV25-1 and TRBJ1-5; tentatively, D is TRBD1 (5 bases). V was shortened by 3 bases and J by 1 base, with 7 bases between the two germline ends. Germline values: CDR1 MGHDK, CDR2 SYGVNS. The CDR3 has 14 amino acids. CDR3 DNA sequence: TGTGCCAGCAGTGACGGGGGGAGCAATCAGCCCCAGCATTTT. It specifies CASSDGGSNQPQHF.

V gene TRBV28 combines with J gene TRBJ1-2; 7 bases are a match to TRBD1. CDR3 size: 17 residues. Trimming at V came to 1 base and at J to 0 bases, leaving 8 bases not matched to a gene. Germline values: CDR1 MDHEN, CDR2 SYDVKM. The CDR3 here is CASSLLWGQLTNYGYTF. The CDR3 region has the DNA TGTGCCAGCAGTTTATTATGGGGACAGTTGACTAACTATGGCTACACCTTC.

V is TRBV29-1 and J is TRBJ1-1; 8 bases map to TRBD1. Germline V gene lookup returns CDR1 SQVTM and CDR2 ANQGSEA. This CDR3 comprises 11 residues. V was pared by 7 bases and J by 10 bases, with 8 bases of the junction left unmatched. The CDR3 nucleotides read TGCAGCGACCGGACAGGGAGGGGAGCTTTCTTT. Translation gives CSDRTGRGAFF.

The rearrangement joins TRBV19 to TRBJ1-1, with 8 bases matching TRBD1. In germline, CDR1 is LNHDA, CDR2 SQIVND (reference sequence). The CDR3 has 15 amino acids. V lost 3 bases to trimming and J lost 5 bases; unmatched junction nucleotides: 8. CDR3 region: CASSIPTGGMTEAFF. The DNA of the CDR3 is TGTGCCAGTAGTATCCCCACAGGGGGGATGACTGAAGCTTTCTTT.

The chain joins TRBV4-3 to TRBJ1-1, with 7 bases that match TRBD1. The V gene's germline CDR1 is LGHNA and CDR2 YSLEER. The ends lost 1 base at V and 1 base at J; junction bases unmatched: 6. This CDR3 has 16 residues. CDR3 DNA: TGCGCCAGCAGCCAAGTGCTTAGGGGGCAGAACACTGAAGCTTTCTTT. Translating it yields CASSQVLRGQNTEAFF.

V usage is TRBV19 and J usage is TRBJ1-6; D might be TRBD1 (6 bases). The length of the CDR3 is 15 residues. The V end was cut by 3 bases, the J end by 11 bases, with 17 bases between. The germline CDR1 and CDR2 sequences are LNHDA and SQIVND (reference sequence). The CDR3 DNA reads as TGTGCCAGTAGTATGGGCCTTACAGGGCAGCCACCCCTCCACTTT. Translated: CASSMGLTGQPPLHF.

This clone was seen a handful of times. The CDR3 bases are TGTGCCAGCAGCGTAGCGGGCGGGGTCAATCAGCCCCAGCATTTT. Residues: CASSVAGGVNQPQHF. V usage is TRBV9 and J usage is TRBJ1-5; D is uncertain. The CDR3 extends over 15 amino acids. Germline values: CDR1 SGDLS, CDR2 YYNGEE. Trimming took off 0 bases at V and 3 bases at J, with 10 bases between the two ends.

This rearrangement joins TRBV29-1 to TRBJ1-1; 7 bases fit TRBD1. CDR3 length equals 13 residues. Germline V lookup: CDR1 SQVTM, CDR2 ANQGSEA. The junction had 5 bases not matched to a gene; V was cut back by 6 bases and J by 1 base. The CDR3 bases are TGCAGCGTCGCGGGACAGACGAACACTGAAGCTTTCTTT. It specifies CSVAGQTNTEAFF. The variable domain in full, completed from reference TRBV29-1 and TRBJ1-1, reads SAVISQKPSRDICQRGTSLTIQCQVDSQVTMMFWYRQQPGQSLTLIATANQGSEATYESGFVIDKFPISRPNLTFSTLTVSNMSPEDSSIYLCSVAGQTNTEAFFGQGTRLTVV.

The chain links TRBV10-3 to TRBJ2-1; 10 nucleotides align to TRBD1. The ends lost 0 bases at V and 9 bases at J; junction bases unmatched: 8. The CDR3 extends over 16 amino acids. Germline values: CDR1 ENHRY, CDR2 SYGVKD. The CDR3 nucleotides read TGTGCCATCAGTGAGTCGGTGGACAGGGGGGTCGGTGAGCAGTTCTTC. Translating it yields CAISESVDRGVGEQFF.

This chain joins TRBV7-6 and TRBJ1-4; 9 nucleotides agree with TRBD1. V shed 2 bases and J 6 bases; nucleotides not matched to a gene: 10. This CDR3 contains 17 residues. Germline CDR1 is SGHVS and CDR2 is FNYEAQ. The CDR3 region has the DNA TGTGCCAGCAGCTTATCGTGGACAGGGGCGGGAGATGAAAAACTGTTTTTT. It translates to CASSLSWTGAGDEKLFF.

The rearrangement uses TRBV13 and TRBJ2-3; TRBD2 matches at 8 bases. CDR1 and CDR2 (germline): PRHDT, FYEKMQ (reference sequence). The CDR3 is 16 amino acids. Trimming removed 5 bases from V and 2 bases from J; junction bases left unmatched: 9. CDR3: CASSPGLVGSTDTQYF. The CDR3, as DNA: TGTGCCAGCAGCCCGGGACTAGTAGGTTCCACAGATACGCAGTATTTT.

The chain recombines TRBV6-5 with TRBJ2-7, with 9 nucleotides matching TRBD2. The junction had 9 bases not matched to a gene; V was cut back by 4 bases and J by 2 bases. The CDR3 runs to 16 residues. The germline V gene encodes CDR1 MNHEY and CDR2 SVGAGI. The CDR3 is CASSSVAGAPPYEQYF. The CDR3 DNA reads TGTGCCAGCAGTTCAGTAGCGGGAGCGCCTCCCTACGAGCAGTACTTC.

The CDR3 sequence is CASSEKGLTDTQYF. DNA for the CDR3: TGCGCCAGCAGTGAGAAGGGGCTCACAGATACGCAGTATTTT. J is TRBJ2-3 and V is TRBV10-2; possibly TRBD1 for D (5 bases). Germline V lookup: CDR1 WSHSY, CDR2 SAAADI. The CDR3 spans 14 residues. Trimming took off 2 bases at V and 2 bases at J, with 8 bases between the two ends.

This chain connects TRBV25-1 to TRBJ2-2; D is uncertain. Germline V gene lookup returns CDR1 MGHDK and CDR2 SYGVNS. The CDR3 contains 13 residues. Trimming shortened V by 5 bases and J by 7 bases, and 11 bases separated the two germline ends. CDR3 DNA: TGTGCCAGCAGTTGGCAGGATGGCGGGGAGCTGTTTTTT. Its translation is CASSWQDGGELFF.

In its sample, this clone was seen a few times. The CDR3 coding sequence is TGTGCCAGCAGCCCGACGGTTCTAGGGGGCAATCAGCCCCAGCATTTT. This sequence encodes CASSPTVLGGNQPQHF. The V gene is TRBV2, the J gene TRBJ1-5; tentative D call: TRBD1 (5 bases). The length of the CDR3 is 16 residues. Germline loops: CDR1 SNHLY, CDR2 FYNNEI. V was cut by 6 bases and J by 2 bases, with 17 bases left in between.

J is TRBJ1-1 and V is TRBV9; 8 bases line up with TRBD1. V shed 4 bases and J 5 bases; nucleotides not matched to a gene: 7. Per the germline V gene, CDR1 is SGDLS and CDR2 is YYNGEE. This CDR3 is 14 amino acids long. The CDR3 protein is CASSLSDRATEAFF. The CDR3 bases are TGTGCCAGCAGCCTTTCGGACAGGGCTACTGAAGCTTTCTTT.

The rearrangement links TRBV6-5 to TRBJ2-1; TRBD2 agrees at 10 bases. Per germline, CDR1 MNHEY and CDR2 SVGAGI. V lost 5 bases and J lost 4; bases outside the gene matches: 5. The CDR3 covers 15 residues. In DNA, the CDR3 is TGTGCCAGCAGTGGGTCTAGCGGGAGTTACAATGAGCAGTTCTTC. Translated: CASSGSSGSYNEQFF.

The chain has TRBV5-1 and TRBJ2-3; 11 bases line up with TRBD1. J gave up 2 bases and V 4 bases, and 9 bases lay outside the gene matches. Germline CDR1 reads SGHRS; CDR2 reads YFSETQ. The CDR3 sequence is 17 residues long. The CDR3: CASSDRDRGLNTDTQYF. The CDR3 DNA sequence: TGCGCCAGCAGCGACCGGGACAGGGGGTTGAACACAGATACGCAGTATTTT. The variable domain in full, with the rest retrieved from reference TRBV5-1 and TRBJ2-3, is KAGVTQTPRYLIKTRGQQVTLSCSPISGHRSVSWYQQTPGQGLQFLFEYFSETQRNKGNFPGRFSGRQFSNSRSEMNVSTLELGDSALYLCASSDRDRGLNTDTQYFGPGTRLTVL.

V is TRBV6-6 and J is TRBJ1-4, with D perhaps TRBD1 (6 bases). CDR3 length: 14 amino acids. The V and J ends lost 6 bases and 5 bases respectively, with 13 bases between them. The germline CDR1 and CDR2 sequences are MNHNY and SVGAGI (reference sequence). This chain's CDR3 is CASRQTGGNEKLFF. DNA of the CDR3: TGTGCCAGCAGGCAGACAGGCGGGAATGAAAAACTGTTTTTT.

The chain combines TRBV28 with TRBJ1-5; D remains ambiguous. Germline V lookup: CDR1 MDHEN, CDR2 SYDVKM. The CDR3 is 12 residues long. CDR3: CPISDSNQPQHF. The DNA for the CDR3 is TGTCCGATCAGTGATAGCAATCAGCCCCAGCATTTT.

CDR3 residues: CASSGASNYGYTF. The DNA for the CDR3 is TGCGCCAGCAGTGGGGCCAGTAACTATGGCTACACCTTC. The chain is built from TRBV10-2 and TRBJ1-2, with D unclear. The V end lost 4 bases, the J end lost 1 base, and 7 bases lay between the germline ends. The CDR3 runs 13 residues. CDR1 is WSHSY, CDR2 SAAADI, per germline.

The chain has TRBV9 and TRBJ2-7, with 12 bases matching TRBD2. In germline, CDR1 is SGDLS, CDR2 YYNGEE. The V segment lost 2 bases and the J segment 5 bases; nucleotides outside the gene matches: 5. This CDR3 is built from 15 residues. CDR3 residues: CASSVTSGSGNEQYF. For the CDR3, the DNA is TGTGCCAGCAGCGTGACTAGCGGGAGTGGTAACGAGCAGTACTTC. Drawing the rest from reference TRBV9 and TRBJ2-7, the complete variable domain is DSGVTQTPKHLITATGQRVTLRCSPRSGDLSVYWYQQSLDQGLQFLIQYYNGEERAKGNILERFSAQQFPDLHSELNLSSLELGDSALYFCASSVTSGSGNEQYFGPGTRLTVT.

The table lists this clone with a few counts. The V and J genes are TRBV19 and TRBJ2-1; D might be TRBD2 (6 bases). There are 16 residues in the CDR3. Trimming shortened V by 7 bases and J by 0 bases, and 16 bases separated the two germline ends. Germline loops: CDR1 LNHDA, CDR2 SQIVND (reference sequence). This CDR3 reads CASTSWGVSSYNEQFF. In DNA, the CDR3 is TGTGCCAGTACCTCATGGGGGGTGAGCTCCTACAATGAGCAGTTCTTC.

The rearrangement uses TRBV5-6 and TRBJ2-1, with 7 bases identical to TRBD2. The CDR3 is 14 residues long. The V and J ends lost 1 base and 12 bases, in that order; junction bases with no gene match: 10. CDR1 is SGHDT, CDR2 YYEEEE, per germline. CDR3 in amino acids: CASSLRTGGIRQFF. CDR3 DNA: TGTGCCAGCAGCTTGAGAACGGGGGGAATTAGGCAGTTCTTC.

V is TRBV6-5 and J is TRBJ1-2, with TRBD1 matching over 7 bases. Germline V gives CDR1 MNHEY, CDR2 SVGAGI. The CDR3 runs 14 residues. The ends lost 7 bases at V and 7 bases at J; junction bases unmatched: 12. The CDR3 here is CASNENDRAGGYTF. The CDR3 DNA reads as TGTGCCAGCAACGAAAACGACAGGGCTGGTGGCTACACCTTC.

The chain has TRBV7-8 and TRBJ2-5; 7 bases fit TRBD2. The J call is in doubt because the DNA end fits TRBJ2-7 better. The length of the CDR3 is 13 residues. Per germline, CDR1 SGHVS and CDR2 FQNEAQ. CDR3 in amino acids: CASSLLAAYEQYF. The DNA for the CDR3 is TGTGCCAGCAGCTTACTAGCGGCCTACGAGCAGTACTTC.